The rows below give T cell receptor beta chains drawn from one sample of a study of blood T cell repertoires in COVID-19. Sequenced by immunoSEQ multiplex PCR; TCRdb stores in-frame clones only, minus some. The sample comprises nearly 250,000 clones, almost 85% of which are singletons, and about 8.2% rests with the top ten. Sequencing used PBMCs or T cells enriched from blood (not recorded which). The receptors originated from a woman aged 50 to 65 with acute COVID-19. The conserved cysteine and the conserved F or W are not part of the CDR3 here. Fields, in order: J gene, V gene, CDR3 protein.

TRBJ2-3	TRBV7-9	ASSRLSDPGGTQY
TRBJ1-1	TRBV4-2	ASSQGGQTNTEAF
TRBJ1-2	TRBV4-1	ASTVTGGLGGYT
TRBJ1-2	TRBV9	ASSHERQGPSNYGYT
TRBJ2-1	TRBV4-1	ASSQSTSPREQF
TRBJ1-1	TRBV6-1	ASSDAVGGRNTEAF
TRBJ1-1	TRBV11-1	ASSLAYHSNTEAF
TRBJ2-7	TRBV5-5	ASSPLRFGTYEQY
TRBJ1-1	TRBV6-6	ASSYSVEGRAEAF
TRBJ1-1	TRBV3-1/TRBV3-2	ASSHGGLTFNTEAF
TRBJ2-5	TRBV30	ACRAGGWAQY
TRBJ2-1	TRBV5-6	ASSLGDRQF
TRBJ2-1	TRBV6-4	ASSDRPGYNEQF